A selection of T cell receptor beta chains follows, all from one sample in a study of T-cell reconstitution after alpha-beta-depleted transplantation in children. One entry per CDR3 protein, called by TCRdb with MiXCR from the PCR reads. The repertoire holds about a million distinct CDR3 sequences, with about 30% as singletons. The sequenced sample was PBMCs, mostly from graft donor cells, obtained 360 days after TCRalphabeta/CD19-depleted stem cell transplant. The receptor source for this set is a boy less than two years old who had a stem cell transplant for SCID, so the T cells may come from the graft donor. CDR3s include the opening cysteine and the closing phenylalanine or tryptophan. Not every row has a clone size; where given, it reads once, few, many or a size class.

clone_size	v_call	j_call	cdr3_aa
NA	TRBV3-1	TRBJ2-1	CASSHRGSNEQFF
few	TRBV7-8	TRBJ2-1	CASSLALLGQSLTEQFF
many	TRBV10-1	TRBJ2-4	CASSDKALGNIQYF
few	TRBV28	TRBJ1-2	CASSAPPDALGYGYTF
few	TRBV19	TRBJ2-7	CASSNQGRGAYEQYF
NA	TRBV7-9	TRBJ1-1	CASSPQGFTPTEAFF
NA	TRBV6-1	TRBJ2-7	CASSRDRRGYEQYF
NA	TRBV29-1	TRBJ2-1	CSAERGPPEFF
NA	TRBV27	TRBJ2-1	CASSASPGRVPILEQFF
NA	TRBV20-1	TRBJ2-3	CSARDPGGVSTDTQYF
few	TRBV20-1	TRBJ2-7	CSARGRGVYEQYF
many	TRBV7-4	TRBJ2-1	CASSRRTIEQFF
NA	TRBV12-3/TRBV12-4	TRBJ2-7	CASRRREWYEQYF
few	TRBV7-8	TRBJ2-1	CASSLRDFGGALHNEQFF
NA	TRBV12-3/TRBV12-4	TRBJ2-2	CASSLSPHTGELFF
few	TRBV12-3/TRBV12-4	TRBJ2-5	CASSLERNRAVQETQYF
NA	TRBV6-5	TRBJ1-5	CASSYGETDSNQPQHF
NA	TRBV6-5	TRBJ1-1	CASSYGQTGWHTEAFF
once	TRBV6-4	TRBJ2-1	CASSGGKTSTYNEQFF
few	TRBV12-3/TRBV12-4	TRBJ2-7	CASSSPGQGVFEQYF
few	TRBV15	TRBJ2-3	CATTDLRGSPRYTQYF
few	TRBV4-3	TRBJ1-6	CASSQEPRGPLHF
few	TRBV27	TRBJ2-1	CASSRLGGSSYNEQFF
NA	TRBV18	TRBJ2-6	CASSRNTGANVLTF
few	TRBV3-1	TRBJ1-4	CASSQDQVQPGQDNEKLFF
few	TRBV5-1	TRBJ2-5	CASSPGQGNQETQYF
NA	TRBV7-6	TRBJ1-6	CASSLGGRGPLHF
NA	TRBV5-6	TRBJ2-7	CASSLGGFEGQPPYEQYF
NA	TRBV7-8	TRBJ2-2	CASSLRQRYRTGELFF
many	TRBV6-5	TRBJ2-1	CASTKGGARNEQFF
NA	TRBV12-3/TRBV12-4	TRBJ1-3	CASSLWGAPPNTIYF
NA	TRBV6-5	TRBJ1-6	CASSYSRPDSPLHF
few	TRBV5-1	TRBJ2-1	CASRGGPSYNEQFF
many	TRBV20-1	TRBJ1-6	CSARDRGSPLHF
few	TRBV7-9	TRBJ1-5	CASTFGKGNQPQHF
many	TRBV4-2	TRBJ2-5	CASSQGAETQYF
NA	TRBV7-2	TRBJ2-1	CASSLYGTGALGQFF
many	TRBV7-6	TRBJ2-5	CASSLGGEGETQYF
NA	TRBV12-3/TRBV12-4	TRBJ1-2	CASSLVAETYGYTF
few	TRBV27	TRBJ2-7	CASHRQNSYEQYF
NA	TRBV7-2	TRBJ2-1	CASSLGPPREQFF
NA	TRBV9	TRBJ2-2	CASSPRGQSNTGELFF
NA	TRBV7-7	TRBJ2-1	CASSLVEASNEQFF
few	TRBV12-3/TRBV12-4	TRBJ1-1	CASREDKMNTEAFF
few	TRBV7-8	TRBJ1-1	CASSPNPGPREGFEDTEAFF
NA	TRBV10-3	TRBJ2-1	CAISESRLGADSYNEQFF
NA	TRBV6-2/TRBV6-3	TRBJ2-7	CASSYSLDYSSSDF
once	TRBV5-1	TRBJ2-1	CASSFIGVLHEQFF
few	TRBV19	TRBJ1-1	CASSLLMGREAFF
NA	TRBV15	TRBJ1-4	CATSRDFQRNEKLFF
NA	TRBV20-1	TRBJ2-1	CSARGTLLINEQFF